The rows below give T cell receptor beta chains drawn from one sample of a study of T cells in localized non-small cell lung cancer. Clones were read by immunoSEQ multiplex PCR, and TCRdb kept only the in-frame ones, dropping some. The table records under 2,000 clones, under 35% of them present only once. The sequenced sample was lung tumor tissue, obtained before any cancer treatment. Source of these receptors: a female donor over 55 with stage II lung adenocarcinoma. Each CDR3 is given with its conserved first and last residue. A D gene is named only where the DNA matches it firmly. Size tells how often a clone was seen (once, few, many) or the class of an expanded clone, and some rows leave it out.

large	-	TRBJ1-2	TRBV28	TGTGCCAGCAGTGGAGAGGGGTATGGCTACACCTTC	CASSGEGYGYTF
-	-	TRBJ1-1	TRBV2	TGTGCCAGCAGTGAAGTTAACCGCCTAGGGACTGAAGCTTTCTTT	CASSEVNRLGTEAFF
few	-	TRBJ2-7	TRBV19	TGTGCCAGCCACGGACCTCCCCGCTACGAGCAGTACTTC	CASHGPPRYEQYF
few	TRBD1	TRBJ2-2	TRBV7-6	TGTGCCAGCAGCCCGCAGGGGGCGTGGACCGGGGAGCTGTTTTTT	CASSPQGAWTGELFF
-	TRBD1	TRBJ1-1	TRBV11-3	TGTGCCAGCAGCTTTACGGGACAGGGAGCGAACACTGAAGCTTTCTTT	CASSFTGQGANTEAFF
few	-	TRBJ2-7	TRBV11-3	TGTGCCAGCAGCTTAGGCAGGGGCTCGTCCTACGAGCAGTACTTC	CASSLGRGSSYEQYF
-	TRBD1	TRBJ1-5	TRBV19	TGTGCCAGTAGTCCCCGCCGGGGGACAGGTGTGTATCAGCCCCAGCATTTT	CASSPRRGTGVYQPQHF
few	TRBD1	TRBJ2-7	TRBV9	TGTGCCAGCAGCGTAGATGGGACAGGGGCCGAGCAGTACTTC	CASSVDGTGAEQYF
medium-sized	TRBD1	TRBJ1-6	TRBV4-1	TGCGCCAGCAGCCAAGAATTTCCGGGACAGGTCTATAATTCACCCCTCCACTTT	CASSQEFPGQVYNSPLHF
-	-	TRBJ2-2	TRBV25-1	TGTGCCAGCAGTGAACCCGGGGGCCGAGGATCCGGGGAGCTGTTTTTT	CASSEPGGRGSGELFF
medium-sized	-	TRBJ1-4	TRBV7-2	TGTGCCAGCAGCTCGGCGGGAGAAGAAAAACTGTTTTTT	CASSSAGEEKLFF
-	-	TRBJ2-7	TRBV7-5	TGTGCCAGCAGCCTGGGACAGGGTCTTATGTACGAGCAGTACTTC	CASSLGQGLMYEQYF
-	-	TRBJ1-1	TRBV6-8	TGTGCCATCAGTTATGGAAGGGACACTGAAGCTTTCTTT	CAISYGRDTEAFF